The clone carrying this T cell receptor (beta chain) has a count of ten or more. Antigen unknown. The CDR3 totals 17 residues. Germline CDR1 SGHKS, CDR2 YYEKEE (reference sequence). V was clipped by 0 bases and J by 0 bases; unmatched bases: 5. This sample was taken from a study of CD8+CD57+ T cells in acquired aplastic anemia. Overall study findings and caveats: Overlapping CD8+ CDR3 repertoires of patients and controls contained roughly 29 shared sequences.

Genomic DNA acted as the template from which TCR beta VDJ combination and CDR3 sequence profiling were carried out. TCRdb re-analysed the reads in MiXCR, keeping a single row per CDR3 protein. The sample has 100,000 to 150,000 distinct CDR3 sequences, almost 40% seen once; the top ten hold about 2.6%. Only patients with CD8+CD57+ cell expansion on flow cytometry were chosen for sequencing. Each patient carried a diagnosis of severe acquired aplastic anemia. Patients were untreated when blood was sampled. This receptor was taken from a human donor with aplastic anemia. V and J are TRBV5-5 and TRBJ2-5; TRBD1 aligns across 10 bases. Sequenced: sorted CD4+, CD8+, or CD8+CD57+ T cells (not recorded which) from PBMCs. CDR3 sequence (DNA): TGTGCCAGCAGCTTGGGGACAGGGGGGTCTCACCAAGAGACCCAGTACTTC. Its protein product is CASSLGTGGSHQETQYF.